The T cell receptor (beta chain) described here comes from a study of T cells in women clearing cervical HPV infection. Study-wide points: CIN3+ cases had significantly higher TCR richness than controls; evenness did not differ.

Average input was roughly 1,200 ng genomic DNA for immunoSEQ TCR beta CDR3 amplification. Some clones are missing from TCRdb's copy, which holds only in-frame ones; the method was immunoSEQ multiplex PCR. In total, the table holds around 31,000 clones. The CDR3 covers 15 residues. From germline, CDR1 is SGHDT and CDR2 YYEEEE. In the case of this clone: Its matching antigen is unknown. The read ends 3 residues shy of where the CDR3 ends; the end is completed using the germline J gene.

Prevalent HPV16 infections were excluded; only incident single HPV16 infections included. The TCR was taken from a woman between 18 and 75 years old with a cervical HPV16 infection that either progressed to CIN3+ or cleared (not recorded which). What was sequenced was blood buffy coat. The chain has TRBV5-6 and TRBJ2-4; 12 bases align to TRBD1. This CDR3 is CASSQMGQGASGQYF. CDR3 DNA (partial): TGTGCCAGCAGCCAAATGGGACAGGGGGCTTCTGGT.